The 31 T cell receptor beta chains reported below all come from one sample, sequenced in a study of T cell responses to AZD1222 COVID-19 vaccine. Profiled with immunoSEQ multiplex PCR; TCRdb holds only in-frame clones, not every one. The sample carries fewer than 200,000 clones, 75% to 90% recorded once. The material was peripheral blood, obtained 28 days after the second dose of the MenACWY control vaccine. The receptors stem from an adult who received the MenACWY meningococcal vaccine as a control.

V and J are TRBV10-3 and TRBJ2-1; D may be TRBD1 (6 bases). Germline V lookup: CDR1 ENHRY, CDR2 SYGVKD. V was shortened by 7 bases and J by 6 bases, with 13 bases between the two germline ends. There are 13 residues in the CDR3. Written as DNA, the CDR3 is TGTGCCATCACCTCGGACAGCTTCAATGAGCAGTTCTTC. It is translated as CAITSDSFNEQFF.

This chain links TRBV7-2 with TRBJ1-2, with 10 bases lining up with TRBD1. From germline, CDR1 is SGHTA and CDR2 FQGNSA. The CDR3 contains 17 residues. Unmatched junction bases numbered 17, after V lost 8 bases and J lost 5 bases. The CDR3 DNA follows: TGTGCCAGCGCCCCCGGGGGTGACAGGGGGCGCGTGTATGGCTACACCTTC. This codes for CASAPGGDRGRVYGYTF. The full variable domain, rest sourced from reference TRBV7-2 and TRBJ1-2, is GAGVSQSPSNKVTEKGKDVELRCDPISGHTALYWYRQSLGQGLEFLIYFQGNSAPDKSGLPSDRFSAERTGGSVSTLTIQRTQQEDSAVYLCASAPGGDRGRVYGYTFGSGTRLTVV.

The chain uses TRBV27 and TRBJ1-4; D is perhaps TRBD1 (6 bases). Trimming took off 3 bases at V and 10 bases at J, with 18 bases between the two ends. CDR3 size: 15 residues. Germline CDR1 and CDR2: MNHEY and SMNVEV (reference sequence). The CDR3 nucleotides are TGTGCCAGCAGTTTGGGGGGGGCAAACGGGGGAAAACTGTTTTTT. Translating gives CASSLGGANGGKLFF. Full variable domain (remainder filled in from reference TRBV27 and TRBJ1-4): EAQVTQNPRYLITVTGKKLTVTCSQNMNHEYMSWYRQDPGLGLRQIYYSMNVEVTDKGDVPEGYKVSRKEKRNFPLILESPSPNQTSLYFCASSLGGANGGKLFFGSGTQLSVL.

This chain joins TRBV24-1 and TRBJ1-1, with unresolved D. Trimming pared 3 bases from V and 3 bases from J, leaving 19 bases between. This CDR3 has 17 amino acids. CDR1 KGHDR and CDR2 SFDVKD come from the germline V gene. The CDR3 spells CATSDNSDGLHYTEAFF. In DNA form, the CDR3 reads TGTGCCACCAGTGATAACTCCGACGGACTACACTACACTGAAGCTTTCTTT.

Written as DNA, the CDR3 is TGCGCCAGCAGCCAACTACGGGTTTCTGAAGCTTTCTTT. It codes for CASSQLRVSEAFF. The rearrangement joins TRBV4-3 to TRBJ1-1, with D hard to call. This CDR3 region has 13 residues. Trimming took 2 bases from V and 6 from J, leaving 10 bases between them. Germline assignment: CDR1 LGHNA and CDR2 YSLEER.

This chain uses TRBV3-1 (or the pseudogene TRBV3-2) with TRBJ1-4, with D possibly being TRBD1 (5 bases). Trimming removed 4 bases at V and 8 bases at J, with 11 bases between. The CDR3 is 13 amino acids. Germline values: CDR1 LGHDT, CDR2 YNNKEL (reference sequence). The CDR3 loop is CASSPGVGEKLFF. In nucleotides, the CDR3 is TGTGCCAGCAGCCCGGGGGTCGGAGAAAAACTGTTTTTT.

This sequence joins TRBV30 and TRBJ2-7; tentatively, D is TRBD1 or TRBD2 (5 bases each). Germline V CDR1 and CDR2: GTSNPN, SVGIG (reference sequence). The CDR3 has 11 residues. V shed 2 bases and J shed 6 bases, with 8 bases lying between them. CDR3 DNA sequence: TGTGCCTGGAGTCCGGGGCCCGAGCAGTACTTC. This sequence encodes CAWSPGPEQYF. Combining the CDR3 with reference TRBV30 and TRBJ2-7 gives the whole variable domain SQTIHQWPATLVQPVGSPLSLECTVEGTSNPNLYWYRQAAGRGLQLLFYSVGIGQISSEVPQNLSASRPQDRQFILSSKKLLLSDSGFYLCAWSPGPEQYFGPGTRLTVT.

The sample holds one count of this clone. The gene calls are TRBV3-1 (or the pseudogene TRBV3-2) and TRBJ2-5, with TRBD1 matching over 7 bases. The CDR3 totals 16 residues. CDR1 and CDR2 from the germline V gene are LGHDT and YNNKEL (reference sequence). Trimming removed 2 bases from V and 4 bases from J; junction bases left unmatched: 10. The CDR3 reads CASSQTETGYGETQYF. The CDR3 DNA reads as TGTGCCAGCAGCCAAACCGAGACAGGGTATGGAGAGACCCAGTACTTC.

The V and J genes are TRBV21-1 and TRBJ2-7; TRBD1 is taken as the D call from the table, unchecked against the DNA. TRBV21-1 is classified as a pseudogene. The length of the CDR3 is 18 residues. The CDR3 here is CASSKYPLSTGAPYEQYF. CDR3 DNA: TGTGCCAGCAGCAAATACCCCCTCTCGACAGGAGCGCCCTACGAGCAGTACTTC.

This chain's CDR3 is CASSLGGAGTEAFF. Here the CDR3 DNA reads TGTGCCAGCAGCTTAGGAGGGGCTGGCACTGAAGCTTTCTTT. The rearrangement links TRBV7-9 to TRBJ1-1; the D gene is possibly TRBD1 (5 bases). The V end lost 1 base, the J end lost 4 bases, and 10 bases lay between the germline ends. CDR3 size: 14 residues. The germline gives CDR1 SEHNR, CDR2 FQNEAQ (reference sequence).

The J gene is TRBJ2-7, the V gene TRBV5-6, with 8 positions matching TRBD1. CDR1 is SGHDT and CDR2 is YYEEEE in the germline V gene. Losses at the gene ends were 0 bases for V and 3 bases for J; bases not matched to a gene: 2. The CDR3 extends over 14 amino acids. Written as DNA, the CDR3 is TGTGCCAGCAGCTTGGCAGGGGGCAGCTACGAGCAGTACTTC. Its protein is CASSLAGGSYEQYF.

V usage is TRBV10-2 and J usage is TRBJ2-7, with TRBD1 matching 10 bases. The CDR3 spans 15 residues. Per the germline V gene, CDR1 is WSHSY and CDR2 is SAAADI. V lost 5 bases and J lost 1; bases outside the gene matches: 5. CDR3 region: CASSQPGQGSYEQYF. In DNA form, the CDR3 reads TGCGCCAGCAGTCAACCGGGACAGGGGTCCTACGAGCAGTACTTC.

This chain joins TRBV7-6 and TRBJ2-2, with 9 bases that match TRBD1. Per germline, CDR1 SGHVS and CDR2 FNYEAQ. The length of the CDR3 is 16 residues. The V gene end was trimmed by 4 bases and the J gene end by 4 bases; junction bases not matched to a gene: 7. CDR3 DNA sequence: TGTGCCAGCAGCTGGGCAGGGACAGGGATCACCGGGGAGCTGTTTTTT. Translation gives CASSWAGTGITGELFF.

The rearrangement uses TRBV28 and TRBJ2-2; 8 nucleotides align to TRBD2. The CDR3 is 15 amino acids. The germline V gene encodes CDR1 MDHEN and CDR2 SYDVKM. Trimming cost V 2 bases and J 4 bases; bases outside gene matches: 3. The CDR3 loop reads CASSLAGGGTGELFF. The CDR3 DNA is TGTGCCAGCAGTTTAGCGGGGGGAGGCACCGGGGAGCTGTTTTTT.

The gene calls are TRBV7-3 and TRBJ2-7, with 9 bases lining up with TRBD2. The CDR3 runs 15 residues. Germline V gives CDR1 SGHTA, CDR2 FQGTGA. The J segment lost 5 bases and the V segment lost 4 bases, leaving 9 bases of the junction unmatched. The DNA of the CDR3 is TGTGCCAGCAGCTCCCGGCTAGCGGGGTGGCACGAGCAGTACTTC. Amino acids: CASSSRLAGWHEQYF.

The CDR3 sequence: CASSFTNGNEQFF. Written as DNA, the CDR3 is TGTGCCAGCAGTTTCACTAATGGCAATGAGCAGTTCTTC. This chain links TRBV28 with TRBJ2-1; D gene ambiguous. V lost 3 bases, J lost 6 bases, and 9 bases lay in between. This CDR3 is built from 13 residues. CDR1 and CDR2 (germline): MDHEN, SYDVKM.

Remarks on this clone: One junction end does not reproduce the germline sequence, and a read error may be involved. This rearrangement joins TRBV24-1 to TRBJ2-6, with 10 bases matching TRBD1. Germline lookup yields CDR1 KGHDR and CDR2 SFDVKD. CDR3 size: 19 residues. The CDR3 region has the DNA TGTGCCACCAGTGCTGCCCACGGACAGGGGGACTCTGGGCCCAACGTCCTGACTTTC. This gives the protein CATSAAHGQGDSGPNVLTF.

This clone appeared once. The gene calls are TRBV6-1 and TRBJ1-3; D gene uncertain. V was clipped by 2 bases and J by 2 bases, with 7 bases between them. Germline lookup yields CDR1 MNHNS and CDR2 SASEGT. The CDR3 is 14 amino acids. CDR3 coding DNA: TGTGCCAGCAGTGAACAGACTCCTGGAAACACCATATATTTT. Its protein product is CASSEQTPGNTIYF.

The gene calls are TRBV27 and TRBJ2-3, with D uncertain. Germline loops: CDR1 MNHEY, CDR2 SMNVEV (reference sequence). Trimming cost V 3 bases and J 4 bases, with 5 bases left between them. This CDR3 has 12 residues. In nucleotides, the CDR3 is TGTGCCAGCAGTTTTCCCGCAGATACGCAGTATTTT. This codes for CASSFPADTQYF.

The chain recombines TRBV6-1 with TRBJ1-2, with D maybe TRBD1 (5 bases). V lost 5 bases to trimming and J lost 4 bases, with 14 bases between them. This CDR3 region has 14 residues. Germline-derived CDR1 and CDR2 are MNHNS and SASEGT. DNA for the CDR3: TGTGCCAGCAGTTCCGACAGTTTGGGCTATGGCTACACCTTC. This codes for CASSSDSLGYGYTF.

CDR3 residues: CASSSVLAGTDTQYF. CDR3 DNA sequence: TGCGCCAGCAGCTCCGTCCTAGCGGGAACAGATACGCAGTATTTT. The V gene is TRBV5-1, the J gene TRBJ2-3; 9 bases align to TRBD2. In germline, CDR1 is SGHRS, CDR2 YFSETQ. This CDR3 is built from 15 residues. The junction had 5 bases not matched to a gene; V was cut back by 3 bases and J by 3 bases.

The chain couples TRBV7-2 to TRBJ2-1; D gene unclear. The V and J ends lost 6 bases and 7 bases respectively, with 10 bases between them. CDR3 length equals 12 residues. In germline, CDR1 is SGHTA, CDR2 FQGNSA. The CDR3: CASSSTLNEQFF. The CDR3 DNA sequence: TGTGCCAGCAGTTCAACCCTAAATGAGCAGTTCTTC.

The chain links TRBV6-5 to TRBJ2-3, with TRBD2 as a possible D gene (5 bases). Trimming took off 2 bases at V and 6 bases at J, with 9 bases between the two ends. The CDR3 sequence is 13 residues long. Germline CDR1 MNHEY, CDR2 SVGAGI. The CDR3 sequence is CASSYLRADTQYF. The DNA of the CDR3 is TGTGCCAGCAGTTACCTGAGGGCTGATACGCAGTATTTT.

V and J are TRBV27 and TRBJ2-7, with TRBD1 as a possible D gene (6 bases). The germline V and J ends were trimmed by 3 bases and 2 bases, with 20 bases remaining between them. The CDR3 extends over 17 amino acids. Germline CDR1 is MNHEY and CDR2 is SMNVEV (reference sequence). The CDR3, as DNA: TGTGCCAGCAGTTTCTCCCAAGTGGGGCAGGGGACCTACGAGCAGTACTTC. This encodes CASSFSQVGQGTYEQYF.

The J gene is TRBJ2-7, the V gene TRBV6-1, with D unresolved. CDR1 MNHNS and CDR2 SASEGT come from the germline V gene. The CDR3 contains 15 residues. The germline V and J ends were trimmed by 2 bases and 1 base, with 12 bases remaining between them. The CDR3 DNA reads as TGTGCCAGCAGTGAAAGGGCAGCCCCATCCTACGAGCAGTACTTC. Protein: CASSERAAPSYEQYF.

The genes are TRBV19 and TRBJ1-3, with 7 nucleotides matching TRBD1. V shed 8 bases and J 0 bases; nucleotides not matched to a gene: 7. This CDR3 contains 15 residues. Germline V gene sequence: CDR1 LNHDA, CDR2 SQIVND (reference sequence). CDR3 bases: TGTGCCAGTCATGAGGGGGCTTTCTCTGGAAACACCATATATTTT. Amino acid sequence: CASHEGAFSGNTIYF.

The gene calls are TRBV20-1 and TRBJ2-1; 9 bases fit TRBD1. Germline lookup yields CDR1 DFQATT and CDR2 SNEGSKA (reference sequence). V shed 3 bases and J 3 bases; nucleotides not matched to a gene: 6. This CDR3 spans 15 amino acids. CDR3 coding DNA: TGCAGTGCTAGTGCAACAGGGGGCTTCTACAATGAGCAGTTCTTC. Translation gives CSASATGGFYNEQFF.

This rearrangement joins TRBV27 to TRBJ1-1; D is ambiguous. V lost 7 bases, J lost 11 bases, and 23 bases lay in between. The germline V gene encodes CDR1 MNHEY and CDR2 SMNVEV (reference sequence). The CDR3 spans 14 residues. The CDR3 loop reads CASTLPRVRPGAFF. CDR3 bases: TGTGCCAGCACCTTACCGCGGGTAAGACCTGGTGCTTTCTTT.

The CDR3 sequence is CASSPARTGGRGEQYF. The CDR3 DNA sequence: TGCGCCAGCAGCCCCGCCCGGACAGGGGGCAGGGGTGAGCAGTACTTC. The gene calls are TRBV4-3 and TRBJ2-7; TRBD1 aligns across 11 bases. There are 16 residues in the CDR3. Germline V lookup: CDR1 LGHNA, CDR2 YSLEER. V lost 4 bases and J lost 7; bases outside the gene matches: 12.

The rearrangement links TRBV6-2 or TRBV6-3 to TRBJ2-7; a weak D match, TRBD2 (6 bases). CDR1 and CDR2 from the germline V gene are MNHEY and SVGEGT. This CDR3 is 13 amino acids long. V lost 6 bases and J lost 2, with 11 bases in between. The CDR3 DNA sequence: TGTGCCAGCAGCCCCCGGAGGGCCTACGAGCAGTACTTC. Encoded protein: CASSPRRAYEQYF.

The chain combines TRBV5-6 with TRBJ1-1, with D tentatively TRBD1 (5 bases). Germline V lookup: CDR1 SGHDT, CDR2 YYEEEE. The CDR3 is made up of 12 amino acids. The ends were cut back, 4 bases at V and 5 bases at J, with 9 bases in the middle. CDR3: CASSIRVTEAFF. CDR3 nucleotides: TGTGCCAGCAGCATCAGGGTGACTGAAGCTTTCTTT.